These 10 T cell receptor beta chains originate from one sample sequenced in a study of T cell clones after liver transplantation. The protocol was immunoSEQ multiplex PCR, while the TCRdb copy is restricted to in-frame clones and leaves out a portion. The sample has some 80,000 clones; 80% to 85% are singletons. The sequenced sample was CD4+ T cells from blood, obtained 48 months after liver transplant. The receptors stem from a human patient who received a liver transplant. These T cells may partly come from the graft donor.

The CDR3 sequence: CASSLEGARNEKLFF. CDR3 DNA: TGCGCCAGCAGCTTGGAAGGGGCCCGTAATGAAAAACTGTTTTTT. The J gene is TRBJ1-4, the V gene TRBV5-1, with D tentatively TRBD1 (5 bases). The CDR3 has 15 amino acids. Trimming left V 0 bases short and J 4 bases short, with 10 bases between. The V gene's germline CDR1 is SGHRS and CDR2 YFSETQ.

CDR3 sequence (DNA): TGTGCCAGCCACGACACTCGCACAGATACGCAGTATTTT. It specifies CASHDTRTDTQYF. V is TRBV28 and J is TRBJ2-3; D is unclear. V gave up 8 bases and J gave up 1 base, with 10 bases separating them. The CDR3 extends over 13 amino acids. The germline V gene encodes CDR1 MDHEN and CDR2 SYDVKM.

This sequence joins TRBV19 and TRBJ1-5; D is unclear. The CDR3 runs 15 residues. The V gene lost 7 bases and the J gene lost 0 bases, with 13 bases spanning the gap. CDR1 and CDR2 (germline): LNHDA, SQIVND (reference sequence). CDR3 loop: CASIKGTGSNQPQHF. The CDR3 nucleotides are TGTGCCAGTATTAAGGGAACCGGTAGCAATCAGCCCCAGCATTTT. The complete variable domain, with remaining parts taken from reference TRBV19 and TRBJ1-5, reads DGGITQSPKYLFRKEGQNVTLSCEQNLNHDAMYWYRQDPGQGLRLIYYSQIVNDFQKGDIAEGYSVSREKKESFPLTVTSAQKNPTAFYLCASIKGTGSNQPQHFGDGTRLSIL.

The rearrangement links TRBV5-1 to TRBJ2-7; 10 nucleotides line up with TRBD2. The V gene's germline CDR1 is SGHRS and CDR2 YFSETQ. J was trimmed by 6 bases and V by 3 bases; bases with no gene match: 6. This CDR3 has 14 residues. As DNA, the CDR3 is TGCGCCAGCAGCTGGACTAGCGGCAAGACCGAGCAGTACTTC. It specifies CASSWTSGKTEQYF.

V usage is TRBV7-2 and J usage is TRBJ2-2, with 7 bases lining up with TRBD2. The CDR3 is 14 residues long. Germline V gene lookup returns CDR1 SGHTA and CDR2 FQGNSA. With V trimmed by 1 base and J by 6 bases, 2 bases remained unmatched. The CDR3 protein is CASSLGTSAGELFF. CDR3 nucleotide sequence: TGTGCCAGCAGCTTAGGGACTAGTGCCGGGGAGCTGTTTTTT.

In DNA, the CDR3 is TGTGCCAGCAGTTACTATCAGGGAAAACTGTTTTTT. Translation gives CASSYYQGKLFF. The chain combines TRBV6-8 with TRBJ1-4; TRBD1 is a possible D gene (5 bases). The germline V and J ends were trimmed by 1 base and 10 bases, with 7 bases remaining between them. The length of the CDR3 is 12 residues. In germline, CDR1 is MNHGY, CDR2 SAAAGT.

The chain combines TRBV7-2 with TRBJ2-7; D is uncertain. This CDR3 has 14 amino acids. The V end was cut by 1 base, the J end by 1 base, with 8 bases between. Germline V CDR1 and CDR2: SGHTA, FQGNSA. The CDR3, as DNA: TGTGCCAGCAGCTTAGGTGACGGGTCCTACGAGCAGTACTTC. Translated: CASSLGDGSYEQYF. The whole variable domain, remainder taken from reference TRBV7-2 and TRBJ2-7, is GAGVSQSPSNKVTEKGKDVELRCDPISGHTALYWYRQSLGQGLEFLIYFQGNSAPDKSGLPSDRFSAERTGGSVSTLTIQRTQQEDSAVYLCASSLGDGSYEQYFGPGTRLTVT.

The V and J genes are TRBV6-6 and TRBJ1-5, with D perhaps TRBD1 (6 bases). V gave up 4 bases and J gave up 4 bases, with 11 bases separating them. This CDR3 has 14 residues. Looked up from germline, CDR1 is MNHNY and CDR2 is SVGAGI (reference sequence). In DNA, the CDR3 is TGTGCCAGCAGTTCGGACAGTAGTAATCAGCCCCAGCATTTT. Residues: CASSSDSSNQPQHF.

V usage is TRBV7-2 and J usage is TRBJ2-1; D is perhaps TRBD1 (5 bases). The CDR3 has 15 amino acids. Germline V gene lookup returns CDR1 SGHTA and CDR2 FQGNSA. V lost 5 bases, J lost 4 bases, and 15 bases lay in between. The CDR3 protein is CASSRVDTIYNEQFF. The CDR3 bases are TGTGCCAGCAGCCGCGTGGACACCATTTACAATGAGCAGTTCTTC. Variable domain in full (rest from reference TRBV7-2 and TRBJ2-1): GAGVSQSPSNKVTEKGKDVELRCDPISGHTALYWYRQSLGQGLEFLIYFQGNSAPDKSGLPSDRFSAERTGGSVSTLTIQRTQQEDSAVYLCASSRVDTIYNEQFFGPGTRLTVL.

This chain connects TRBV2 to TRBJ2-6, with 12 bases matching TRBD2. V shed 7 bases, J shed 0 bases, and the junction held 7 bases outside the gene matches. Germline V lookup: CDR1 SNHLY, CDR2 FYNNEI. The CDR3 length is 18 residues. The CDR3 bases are TGTGCCAGCAAAGGATCTAGCGGGGGGGCCTCTGGGGCCAACGTCCTGACTTTC. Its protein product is CASKGSSGGASGANVLTF.